A single sample is the source of the 14 T cell receptor beta chains below, sequenced in a study of blood T cell repertoires in COVID-19. TCRdb's table, derived via immunoSEQ multiplex PCR, lists solely in-frame clones and lacks some. The table includes 200,000 to 250,000 clones, about nine tenths detected once. The sample was peripheral blood. All receptors come from a woman aged 60-75 years with acute or convalescent COVID-19.

This clone was detected a few times. V and J are TRBV28 and TRBJ1-2; TRBD1 matches at 8 bases. Trimming removed 8 bases from V and 2 bases from J; junction bases left unmatched: 22. The CDR3 spans 19 residues. Germline-derived CDR1 and CDR2 are MDHEN and SYDVKM. The CDR3: CASSDHSGTGGSGNYGYTF. CDR3 bases: TGTGCCAGCTCCGACCACTCCGGGACAGGAGGAAGCGGGAACTATGGCTACACCTTC.

The rearrangement joins TRBV3-1 (or the pseudogene TRBV3-2) to TRBJ1-1; the D gene is possibly TRBD1 (5 bases). V lost 4 bases, J lost 2 bases, and 14 bases lay in between. CDR3 length: 15 amino acids. Germline loops: CDR1 LGHDT, CDR2 YNNKEL (reference sequence). CDR3 region: CASSRLRGVNTEAFF. The CDR3, as DNA: TGTGCCAGCAGCCGACTCCGGGGGGTAAACACTGAAGCTTTCTTT.

Only one count was recorded for this clone. V usage is TRBV27 and J usage is TRBJ2-1, with 7 bases aligning to TRBD2. Germline V gives CDR1 MNHEY, CDR2 SMNVEV (reference sequence). The CDR3 is 15 amino acids. V lost 7 bases, J lost 1 base, and 7 bases stayed unmatched. The CDR3 sequence: CASTYGGGSYNEQFF. The CDR3 nucleotides read TGTGCCAGCACCTATGGGGGGGGATCCTACAATGAGCAGTTCTTC.

The chain combines TRBV23-1 with TRBJ1-5; perhaps TRBD1 as D (5 bases). TRBV23-1 is assigned to the ORF class and has an uncertain function. The CDR3 has 16 amino acids. The V and J ends lost 0 bases and 0 bases respectively, with 9 bases between them. The CDR3 DNA reads TGCGCCAGCAGTCAATCGGGGCAGATTAGCAATCAGCCCCAGCATTTT. This gives the protein CASSQSGQISNQPQHF.

The chain has TRBV6-5 and TRBJ2-1; 11 nucleotides match TRBD2. Germline CDR1 and CDR2: MNHEY and SVGAGI. This CDR3 spans 15 amino acids. The trim removed 7 bases at V and 4 bases at J, leaving 6 bases unmatched. The CDR3 is CASTPGLADYNEQFF. As DNA, the CDR3 is TGTGCCAGCACCCCGGGACTAGCGGATTACAATGAGCAGTTCTTC.

The chain recombines TRBV5-1 with TRBJ1-6; D is perhaps TRBD1 (6 bases). Germline V gene lookup returns CDR1 SGHRS and CDR2 YFSETQ. With 2 bases removed from V and 8 bases from J, the gap between germline ends came to 14 bases. CDR3 length: 15 amino acids. CDR3 in amino acids: CASSLEDSPYSPLHF. In nucleotides, the CDR3 is TGCGCCAGCAGCTTAGAGGACAGTCCCTATTCACCCCTCCACTTT.

V usage is TRBV5-8 and J usage is TRBJ2-7; 8 bases agree with TRBD1. CDR1 is SGHTS, CDR2 YDEGEE, per germline. V was clipped by 5 bases and J by 7 bases; unmatched bases: 11. The CDR3 is made up of 14 amino acids. The CDR3, as DNA: TGTGCCAGCAGACATTACCAGGGGGCAGGAGAGCAGTACTTC. Translation gives CASRHYQGAGEQYF.

On this clone: This CDR3 is also generated by other DNA sequences in the sample. The chain couples TRBV28 to TRBJ1-2, with a weak D call TRBD1 (5 bases). Between the trimmed V and J ends, which lost 5 bases and 4 bases, there was a span of 5 bases. This CDR3 region has 11 residues. Germline V lookup: CDR1 MDHEN, CDR2 SYDVKM. DNA for the CDR3: TGTGCCAGCAGTACAGGCTATGGCTACACCTTC. It encodes CASSTGYGYTF.

The chain is built from TRBV4-3 and TRBJ2-7, with TRBD2 matching over 10 bases. V lost 0 bases, J lost 2 bases, and 16 bases stayed unmatched. CDR3 length: 20 amino acids. Germline CDR1 LGHNA, CDR2 YSLEER. The CDR3 region has the DNA TGCGCCAGCAGCCAAGAAAGGACACCTCGGACTAGCGGAACCGCCTACGAGCAGTACTTC. Amino acids: CASSQERTPRTSGTAYEQYF.

V gene TRBV27 combines with J gene TRBJ2-4; D is perhaps TRBD1 (6 bases). Germline CDR1 and CDR2: MNHEY and SMNVEV (reference sequence). The V gene lost 9 bases and the J gene lost 1 base, with 13 bases spanning the gap. The CDR3 extends over 14 amino acids. CDR3 nucleotide sequence: TGTGCCAGACCAAACAGGGCCGCCAAAAACATTCAGTACTTC. Protein product: CARPNRAAKNIQYF.

The chain couples TRBV27 to TRBJ1-1; 7 positions match TRBD1. V was pared by 5 bases and J by 1 base, with 10 bases of the junction left unmatched. The CDR3 has 16 residues. The germline gives CDR1 MNHEY, CDR2 SMNVEV (reference sequence). In nucleotides, the CDR3 is TGTGCCAGCAGTCCCCGATGGACAGGCTGGAACACTGAAGCTTTCTTT. It specifies CASSPRWTGWNTEAFF.

This chain uses TRBV2 with TRBJ2-6; tentative D call: TRBD1 (6 bases). CDR3 size: 16 residues. V lost 6 bases to trimming and J lost 0 bases, with 12 bases between them. The V gene's germline CDR1 is SNHLY and CDR2 FYNNEI. The CDR3 is CASRAQGTSGANVLTF. The CDR3 nucleotides are TGTGCCAGCAGAGCTCAGGGGACCTCTGGGGCCAACGTCCTGACTTTC.

V gene TRBV5-6 combines with J gene TRBJ2-3, with TRBD2 matching 11 bases. The trim removed 4 bases at V and 6 bases at J, leaving 13 bases unmatched. Germline V lookup: CDR1 SGHDT, CDR2 YYEEEE. This CDR3 contains 17 residues. The chain's CDR3 is CASSPKTSGVRGDTQYF. In DNA form, the CDR3 reads TGTGCCAGCAGCCCCAAGACTAGCGGGGTCCGAGGGGATACGCAGTATTTT.

This chain connects TRBV18 to TRBJ1-5; 7 nucleotides match TRBD1. In germline, CDR1 is KGHSH, CDR2 LQKENI. The V and J ends lost 4 bases and 2 bases, in that order; junction bases with no gene match: 5. The CDR3 extends over 15 amino acids. The CDR3 region has the DNA TGTGCCAGCTCACAGGGGGCTATTGGCAATCAGCCCCAGCATTTT. Protein sequence: CASSQGAIGNQPQHF.